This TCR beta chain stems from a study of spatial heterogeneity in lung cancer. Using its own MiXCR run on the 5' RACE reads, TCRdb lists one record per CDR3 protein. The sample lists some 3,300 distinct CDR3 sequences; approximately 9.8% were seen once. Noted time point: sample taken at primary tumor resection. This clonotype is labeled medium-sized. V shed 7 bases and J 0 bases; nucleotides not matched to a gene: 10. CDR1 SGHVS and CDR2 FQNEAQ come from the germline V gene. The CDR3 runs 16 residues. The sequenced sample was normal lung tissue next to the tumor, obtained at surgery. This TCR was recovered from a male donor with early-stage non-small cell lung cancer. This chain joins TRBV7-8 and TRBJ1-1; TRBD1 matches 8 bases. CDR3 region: CASNLLRTGLNTEAFF. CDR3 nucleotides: TGTGCCAGCAACCTCCTTCGGACAGGGCTGAACACTGAAGCTTTCTTT.